These 20 T cell receptor beta chains share one sample of origin, sequenced in a study of blood T cell repertoires in COVID-19. Here immunoSEQ multiplex PCR was the method, and the copy in TCRdb shows in-frame clones only, minus some. The sample lists 380,000 or so clones, approximately 86% occurring once. Sample: peripheral blood. These receptors came from an older woman with COVID-19, enrolled during active disease.

This chain connects TRBV5-1 to TRBJ2-3; no clear D gene. The CDR3 runs 13 residues. Germline CDR1 and CDR2: SGHRS and YFSETQ. The germline V and J ends were trimmed by 10 bases and 0 bases, with 12 bases remaining between them. DNA of the CDR3: TGCGCCTCCCAAGGCGGTAGCACAGATACGCAGTATTTT. Amino acid sequence: CASQGGSTDTQYF.

This clone was recorded only once. The V gene is TRBV6-4, the J gene TRBJ1-1; 7 bases align to TRBD1. CDR3 size: 14 residues. The trim removed 6 bases at V and 0 bases at J, leaving 4 bases unmatched. Germline CDR1 and CDR2: MRHNA and SNTAGT. The CDR3 region is CASRVQGMNTEAFF. The CDR3 DNA follows: TGTGCCAGCAGGGTACAGGGGATGAACACTGAAGCTTTCTTT.

The chain is built from TRBV9 and TRBJ1-5; D ambiguous. Germline CDR1 is SGDLS and CDR2 is YYNGEE. V lost 6 bases to trimming and J lost 5 bases, with 15 bases between them. The CDR3 sequence is 14 residues long. In nucleotides, the CDR3 is TGTGCCAGCACCTTCGCGGCCGGGGATCAGCCCCAGCATTTT. This sequence encodes CASTFAAGDQPQHF.

The chain joins TRBV5-1 to TRBJ2-2; TRBD2 might be the D (5 bases). This CDR3 comprises 13 residues. The V and J ends lost 2 bases and 7 bases respectively, with 9 bases between them. From germline, CDR1 is SGHRS and CDR2 YFSETQ. The DNA of the CDR3 is TGCGCCAGCAGCTTTCGGACTGGCGGGGAGCTGTTTTTT. Amino acid sequence: CASSFRTGGELFF.

This clone has more than one count but fewer than ten. The genes are TRBV5-1 and TRBJ1-1, with D possibly being TRBD1 (5 bases). This CDR3 is 13 amino acids long. Germline values: CDR1 SGHRS, CDR2 YFSETQ. V was shortened by 4 bases and J by 2 bases, with 9 bases between the two germline ends. CDR3 loop: CASSVQGNTEAFF. The CDR3 coding sequence is TGCGCCAGCAGCGTCCAGGGAAACACTGAAGCTTTCTTT.

The chain employs TRBV28 and TRBJ2-3, with 8 bases fitting TRBD2. J was trimmed by 2 bases and V by 8 bases; bases with no gene match: 6. Germline V gene data show CDR1 as MDHEN and CDR2 as SYDVKM. The CDR3 has 14 amino acids. CDR3 sequence reads: CASSRGGSTDTQYF. Here the CDR3 DNA reads TGTGCCAGCTCCCGGGGGGGATCCACAGATACGCAGTATTTT.

The chain couples TRBV6-5 to TRBJ2-7; D gene ambiguous. The ends were cut back, 6 bases at V and 4 bases at J, with 10 bases in the middle. The CDR3 spans 12 residues. Germline V CDR1 and CDR2: MNHEY, SVGAGI. CDR3 coding DNA: TGTGCCAGCAGGGCTCCTGCATACGAGCAGTACTTC. Translated: CASRAPAYEQYF.

The sample holds one count of this clone. The chain couples TRBV4-3 to TRBJ1-2, with 8 bases identical to TRBD1. Germline CDR1 reads LGHNA; CDR2 reads YSLEER. The ends lost 2 bases at V and 4 bases at J; junction bases unmatched: 6. The CDR3 covers 15 residues. The CDR3 coding sequence is TGCGCCAGCAGCCAACAGGGGGCGACGGGCTATGGCTACACCTTC. Translation: CASSQQGATGYGYTF.

This clone was seen a single time. The chain recombines TRBV6-5 with TRBJ1-2; D not certain. Trimming took off 6 bases at V and 7 bases at J, with 12 bases between the two ends. There are 12 residues in the CDR3. The germline V gene has CDR1 MNHEY and CDR2 SVGAGI. As DNA, the CDR3 is TGTGCCAGCAGGGAGCCGGGGAGTGGCTACACCTTC. Its protein product is CASREPGSGYTF.

This chain uses TRBV7-2 with TRBJ1-4; 7 bases map to TRBD1. Germline CDR1 and CDR2: SGHTA and FQGNSA. The V and J ends lost 4 bases and 5 bases, in that order; junction bases with no gene match: 4. The CDR3 sequence is 14 residues long. CDR3 nucleotide sequence: TGTGCCAGCAGCTCGGGACAGCGAAATGAAAAACTGTTTTTT. This codes for CASSSGQRNEKLFF. The variable domain in full, completed from reference TRBV7-2 and TRBJ1-4, reads GAGVSQSPSNKVTEKGKDVELRCDPISGHTALYWYRQSLGQGLEFLIYFQGNSAPDKSGLPSDRFSAERTGGSVSTLTIQRTQQEDSAVYLCASSSGQRNEKLFFGSGTQLSVL.

The chain uses TRBV10-3 and TRBJ1-2, with a weak D call TRBD1 (6 bases). V lost 6 bases, J lost 6 bases, and 17 bases lay in between. The germline CDR1 and CDR2 sequences are ENHRY and SYGVKD. The CDR3 is made up of 14 amino acids. The CDR3 here is CAISSAGGRDGYTF. The CDR3 coding sequence is TGTGCCATCAGCTCCGCGGGGGGCCGAGATGGCTACACCTTC.

The chain joins TRBV7-8 to TRBJ2-1, with 7 bases identical to TRBD1. The CDR3 is 17 residues long. J gave up 0 bases and V 5 bases, and 10 bases lay outside the gene matches. Germline CDR1 reads SGHVS; CDR2 reads FQNEAQ. The DNA for the CDR3 is TGTGCCAGCAGCCATCCCGAGGGGACAGACTCCTACAATGAGCAGTTCTTC. Protein sequence: CASSHPEGTDSYNEQFF.

The chain has TRBV19 and TRBJ1-2; 7 nucleotides line up with TRBD1. The junction had 5 bases not matched to a gene; V was cut back by 3 bases and J by 4 bases. The CDR3 loop spans 14 amino acids. Per germline, CDR1 LNHDA and CDR2 SQIVND (reference sequence). CDR3 in amino acids: CASSIFRDSYGYTF. DNA for the CDR3: TGTGCCAGTAGTATTTTCCGGGACAGCTATGGCTACACCTTC.

The chain couples TRBV4-3 to TRBJ1-5; D ambiguous. Per germline, CDR1 LGHNA and CDR2 YSLEER. This CDR3 is built from 15 residues. Trimming pared 1 base from V and 5 bases from J, leaving 12 bases between. DNA of the CDR3: TGCGCCAGCAGCCAAGCTTCCGACGGGTATCAGCCCCAGCATTTT. This translates into CASSQASDGYQPQHF.

The rearrangement uses TRBV4-2 and TRBJ2-6; a possible D gene is TRBD1 (5 bases). Per the germline V gene, CDR1 is LGHNA and CDR2 is YNFKEQ. This CDR3 has 17 amino acids. V was cut by 3 bases and J by 0 bases, with 12 bases left in between. Written as DNA, the CDR3 is TGTGCCAGCAGCCACGCCCAGGGTTACTCTGGGGCCAACGTCCTGACTTTC. Translating it yields CASSHAQGYSGANVLTF.

This chain uses TRBV13 with TRBJ1-3; no definite D call. CDR1 and CDR2 (germline): PRHDT, FYEKMQ (reference sequence). This CDR3 has 15 amino acids. Trimming pared 4 bases from V and 3 bases from J, leaving 13 bases between. The CDR3 DNA reads as TGTGCCAGCAGCTCCCCCACGGGGAATGGAAACACCATATATTTT. It codes for CASSSPTGNGNTIYF.

The J gene is TRBJ1-1, the V gene TRBV10-1, with D unresolved. CDR1 and CDR2 from the germline V gene are WNHNN and SYGVQD (reference sequence). This CDR3 comprises 14 residues. The V and J ends lost 6 bases and 1 base respectively, with 12 bases between them. The chain's CDR3 is CASRKQAGNTEAFF. The CDR3 DNA reads TGCGCCAGCAGAAAGCAGGCAGGGAACACTGAAGCTTTCTTT.

This clone was detected only a few times. The chain carries TRBV9 and TRBJ2-5; a weak D match, TRBD2 (5 bases). Germline CDR1 SGDLS, CDR2 YYNGEE. This CDR3 has 13 amino acids. Trimming left V 4 bases short and J 1 base short, with 8 bases between. The CDR3 spells CASSRELQETQYF. In nucleotides, the CDR3 is TGTGCCAGCAGCCGGGAACTCCAAGAGACCCAGTACTTC.

The chain links TRBV6-2 or TRBV6-3 to TRBJ2-7, with a possible D match to TRBD1 (5 bases). The CDR3 is 14 residues long. The V and J ends lost 5 bases and 0 bases respectively, with 11 bases between them. In germline, CDR1 is MNHEY, CDR2 SVGEGT. The DNA for the CDR3 is TGTGCCAGCAGTACGACAGTCGGCTCCTACGAGCAGTACTTC. Translating it yields CASSTTVGSYEQYF.

The chain couples TRBV5-4 to TRBJ1-1; D not certain. The CDR3 is made up of 14 amino acids. Trimming took off 4 bases at V and 4 bases at J, with 14 bases between the two ends. Germline V CDR1 and CDR2: SGHNT, YYREEE (reference sequence). The CDR3 reads CASSLTNPPTEAFF. Here the CDR3 DNA reads TGTGCCAGCAGCCTAACCAACCCCCCCACTGAAGCTTTCTTT.